This is a list of T cell receptor beta chains from one sample in a study of technical replicates of blood from a few donors. Clones were sequenced by immunoSEQ multiplex PCR, and TCRdb holds only the in-frame ones, with some missing. The profile shows roughly 11,000 clones, 93% of them singletons. The sequenced sample was PBMCs. These receptors were taken from a human donor in good health. CDR3s include the opening cysteine and the closing phenylalanine or tryptophan. Fields, in order: D gene, J gene, V gene, clone size, CDR3 DNA, CDR3 protein. D genes are given only for firm matches. Size values are once, few and many counts, or a class for expanded clones, and some rows have none.

d_call: TRBD1; j_call: TRBJ1-1; v_call: TRBV6-6; clone_size: -; cdr3_nt: TGTGCCAGCAGTCTCGGACAGGGCAGGACTGAAGCTTTCTTT; cdr3_aa: CASSLGQGRTEAFF
d_call: TRBD2; j_call: TRBJ2-7; v_call: TRBV9; clone_size: -; cdr3_nt: TGTGCCAGCAGCGTAGGGGGACTAGAAACCGAGCAGTACTTC; cdr3_aa: CASSVGGLETEQYF
d_call: TRBD1; j_call: TRBJ1-1; v_call: TRBV15; clone_size: -; cdr3_nt: TGTGCCACCAGCAGAGCAGGGGGAGCGAACACTGAAGCTTTCTTT; cdr3_aa: CATSRAGGANTEAFF
d_call: -; j_call: TRBJ1-1; v_call: TRBV5-1; clone_size: -; cdr3_nt: TGCGCCAGCAGCTTGGTAGGGGGGAACACTGAAGCTTTCTTT; cdr3_aa: CASSLVGGNTEAFF
d_call: -; j_call: TRBJ2-3; v_call: TRBV20-1; clone_size: -; cdr3_nt: TGCAGTGCTCGGACAGATACGCAGTATTTT; cdr3_aa: CSARTDTQYF
d_call: -; j_call: TRBJ2-2; v_call: TRBV11-1; clone_size: -; cdr3_nt: TGTGCCAGCAGCTTTCTCCCCTCGAACACCGGGGAGCTGTTTTTT; cdr3_aa: CASSFLPSNTGELFF
d_call: TRBD2; j_call: TRBJ2-2; v_call: TRBV5-1; clone_size: -; cdr3_nt: TGCGCCAGCAGCCCTTCGGGGGGGCGGAACACCGGGGAGCTGTTTTTT; cdr3_aa: CASSPSGGRNTGELFF
d_call: -; j_call: TRBJ2-7; v_call: TRBV4-2; clone_size: -; cdr3_nt: TGTGCCAGCAGCCAAGAGAATAGCGACTCCTACGAGCAGTACTTC; cdr3_aa: CASSQENSDSYEQYF
d_call: -; j_call: TRBJ2-2; v_call: TRBV7-9; clone_size: -; cdr3_nt: TGTGCCAGCACCCGAGGTGTCGGGAGAGCGGCCGGGGAGCTGTTTTTT; cdr3_aa: CASTRGVGRAAGELFF
d_call: TRBD2; j_call: TRBJ2-1; v_call: TRBV2; clone_size: -; cdr3_nt: TGTGCCAGCAGTGATAATAGCGGGAGTGGTAATGAGCAGTTCTTC; cdr3_aa: CASSDNSGSGNEQFF
d_call: -; j_call: TRBJ2-2; v_call: TRBV30; clone_size: -; cdr3_nt: TGTGCCTGGAGTCCTCCCTATGCCGGGGAGCTGTTTTTT; cdr3_aa: CAWSPPYAGELFF
d_call: -; j_call: TRBJ1-2; v_call: TRBV6-5; clone_size: -; cdr3_nt: TGTGCCAGCAGTTACTCCCACGGTAACTATGGCTACACCTTC; cdr3_aa: CASSYSHGNYGYTF
d_call: TRBD1; j_call: TRBJ2-7; v_call: TRBV15; clone_size: -; cdr3_nt: TGTGCCACCAGCAGAAAAGTGGGGACAGGGGGCGCCGAGCAGTACTTC; cdr3_aa: CATSRKVGTGGAEQYF
d_call: -; j_call: TRBJ2-7; v_call: TRBV5-3; clone_size: -; cdr3_nt: TGTGCCAGAAGCTCCCTAGGGGACGAGCAGTACTTC; cdr3_aa: CARSSLGDEQYF
d_call: -; j_call: TRBJ2-7; v_call: TRBV4-2; clone_size: -; cdr3_nt: TGTGCCAGCAGCCAAGATCCCGAGTACGAGCAGTACTTC; cdr3_aa: CASSQDPEYEQYF
d_call: -; j_call: TRBJ1-5; v_call: TRBV5-8; clone_size: once; cdr3_nt: TGTGCCAGCAGCCAGCGCCGGAGGGAGCCCCAGCATTTT; cdr3_aa: CASSQRRREPQHF
d_call: TRBD2; j_call: TRBJ2-3; v_call: TRBV18; clone_size: -; cdr3_nt: TGTGCCAGCTCACCATCTAGCGGGAGCGCAGATACGCAGTATTTT; cdr3_aa: CASSPSSGSADTQYF
d_call: -; j_call: TRBJ2-1; v_call: TRBV25-1; clone_size: -; cdr3_nt: TGTGCCAGCAGTGAATTTGGCGGAACCTACAATGAGCAGTTCTTC; cdr3_aa: CASSEFGGTYNEQFF
d_call: TRBD2; j_call: TRBJ2-7; v_call: TRBV6-1; clone_size: once; cdr3_nt: TGTGCCAGCAGTGGGAATAGCGGGAGTAAGTACGAGCAGTACTTC; cdr3_aa: CASSGNSGSKYEQYF
d_call: -; j_call: TRBJ2-3; v_call: TRBV6-1; clone_size: -; cdr3_nt: TGTGCCAGCAGTGAAGCTGACGCCTCTTCAGAGGCGCAGTATTTT; cdr3_aa: CASSEADASSEAQYF
d_call: -; j_call: TRBJ2-3; v_call: TRBV11-3; clone_size: -; cdr3_nt: TGTGCCAGCAGCTTAAGGGCTAGCGGCACAGATACGCAGTATTTT; cdr3_aa: CASSLRASGTDTQYF
d_call: TRBD2; j_call: TRBJ2-2; v_call: TRBV6-1; clone_size: -; cdr3_nt: TGTGCCAGCAGGGGGACTAGCGAGGCCGGGGAGCTGTTTTTT; cdr3_aa: CASRGTSEAGELFF
d_call: -; j_call: TRBJ1-1; v_call: TRBV19; clone_size: -; cdr3_nt: TGTGCCAGTAGTATAAACGGGGTGAACACTGAAGCTTTCTTT; cdr3_aa: CASSINGVNTEAFF
d_call: -; j_call: TRBJ1-1; v_call: TRBV23-1; clone_size: -; cdr3_nt: TGCGCCAGCAGTCAAGGGGGGTTAAGCACTGAAGCTTTCTTT; cdr3_aa: CASSQGGLSTEAFF
d_call: -; j_call: TRBJ2-3; v_call: TRBV28; clone_size: -; cdr3_nt: TGTGCCAGCAGTGATGGGACTTCGGGCCTCACAGATACGCAGTATTTT; cdr3_aa: CASSDGTSGLTDTQYF
d_call: TRBD1; j_call: TRBJ1-5; v_call: TRBV6-4; clone_size: -; cdr3_nt: TGTGCCAGCAGTGACTCGACAGGGAGGCCCCATCAGCCCCAGCATTTT; cdr3_aa: CASSDSTGRPHQPQHF
d_call: -; j_call: TRBJ2-7; v_call: TRBV6-5; clone_size: -; cdr3_nt: TGTGCCAGCAGTTACGCCGGTAGACTCTACGAGCAGTACTTC; cdr3_aa: CASSYAGRLYEQYF